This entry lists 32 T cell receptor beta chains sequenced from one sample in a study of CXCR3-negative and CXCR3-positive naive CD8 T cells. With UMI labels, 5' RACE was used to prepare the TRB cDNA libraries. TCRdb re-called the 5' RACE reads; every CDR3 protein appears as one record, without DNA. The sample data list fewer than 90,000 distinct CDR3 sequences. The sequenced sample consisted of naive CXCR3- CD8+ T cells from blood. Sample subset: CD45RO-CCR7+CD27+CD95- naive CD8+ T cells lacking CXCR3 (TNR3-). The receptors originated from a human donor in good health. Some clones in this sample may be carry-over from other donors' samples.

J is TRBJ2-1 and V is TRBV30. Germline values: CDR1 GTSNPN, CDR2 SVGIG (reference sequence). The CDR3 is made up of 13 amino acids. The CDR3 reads CAWSEPNPYEQFF.

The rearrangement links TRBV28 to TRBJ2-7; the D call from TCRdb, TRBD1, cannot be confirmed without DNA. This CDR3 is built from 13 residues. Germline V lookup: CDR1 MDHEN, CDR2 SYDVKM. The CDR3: CASSQGLGYEQYF.

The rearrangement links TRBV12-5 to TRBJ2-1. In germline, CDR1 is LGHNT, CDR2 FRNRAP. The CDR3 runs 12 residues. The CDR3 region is CASGLVWNEQFF.

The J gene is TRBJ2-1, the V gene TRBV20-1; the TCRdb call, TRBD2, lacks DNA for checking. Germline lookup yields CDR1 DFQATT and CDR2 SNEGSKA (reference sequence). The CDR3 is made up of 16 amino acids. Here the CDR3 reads CSARLGTSGGYTEQFF.

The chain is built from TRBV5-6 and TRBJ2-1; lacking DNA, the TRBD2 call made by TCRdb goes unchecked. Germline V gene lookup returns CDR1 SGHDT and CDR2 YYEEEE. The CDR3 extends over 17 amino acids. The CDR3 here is CASSLWSSGPSYNEQFF.

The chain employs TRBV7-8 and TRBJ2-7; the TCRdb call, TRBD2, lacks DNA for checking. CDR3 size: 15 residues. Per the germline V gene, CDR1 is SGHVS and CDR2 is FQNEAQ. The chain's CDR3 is CASSLASGGHYEQYF.

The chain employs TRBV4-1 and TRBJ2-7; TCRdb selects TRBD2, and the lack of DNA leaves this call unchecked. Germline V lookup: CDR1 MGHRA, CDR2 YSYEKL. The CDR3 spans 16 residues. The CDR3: CASSQYGSGAGYEQYF.

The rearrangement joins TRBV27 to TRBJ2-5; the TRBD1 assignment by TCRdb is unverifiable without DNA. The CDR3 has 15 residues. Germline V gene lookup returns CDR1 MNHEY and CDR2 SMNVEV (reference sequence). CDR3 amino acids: CASSPGGAYQETQYF.

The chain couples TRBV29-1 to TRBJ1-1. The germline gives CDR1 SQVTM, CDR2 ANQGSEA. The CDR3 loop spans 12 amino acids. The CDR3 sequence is CSVEMTNTEAFF. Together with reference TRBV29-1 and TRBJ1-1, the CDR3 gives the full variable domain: SAVISQKPSRDICQRGTSLTIQCQVDSQVTMMFWYRQQPGQSLTLIATANQGSEATYESGFVIDKFPISRPNLTFSTLTVSNMSPEDSSIYLCSVEMTNTEAFFGQGTRLTVV.

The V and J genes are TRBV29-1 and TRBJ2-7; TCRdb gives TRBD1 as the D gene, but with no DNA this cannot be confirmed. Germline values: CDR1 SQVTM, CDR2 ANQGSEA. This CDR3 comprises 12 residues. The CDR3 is CSVEGRGVEQYF.

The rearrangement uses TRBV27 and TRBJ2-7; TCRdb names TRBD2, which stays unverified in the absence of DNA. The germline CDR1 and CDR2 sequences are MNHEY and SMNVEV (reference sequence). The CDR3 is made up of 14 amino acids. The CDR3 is CASSPIAGVDEQYF.

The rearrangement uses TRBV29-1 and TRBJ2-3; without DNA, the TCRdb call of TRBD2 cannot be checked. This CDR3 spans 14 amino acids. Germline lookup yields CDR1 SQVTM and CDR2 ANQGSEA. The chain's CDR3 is CSVEGDFYTDTQYF.

CDR3 sequence: CSVGLADTQYF. V gene TRBV29-1 combines with J gene TRBJ2-3. The length of the CDR3 is 11 residues. CDR1 SQVTM and CDR2 ANQGSEA come from the germline V gene.

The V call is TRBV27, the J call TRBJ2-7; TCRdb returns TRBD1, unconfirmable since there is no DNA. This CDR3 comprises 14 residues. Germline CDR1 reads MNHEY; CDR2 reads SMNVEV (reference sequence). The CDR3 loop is CASSGTGGPYEQYF.

CDR3: CASSGYASGTYYEQYF. The rearrangement links TRBV9 to TRBJ2-7; the TCRdb D gene call, TRBD1, has no DNA to confirm it. In germline, CDR1 is SGDLS, CDR2 YYNGEE. CDR3 size: 16 residues.

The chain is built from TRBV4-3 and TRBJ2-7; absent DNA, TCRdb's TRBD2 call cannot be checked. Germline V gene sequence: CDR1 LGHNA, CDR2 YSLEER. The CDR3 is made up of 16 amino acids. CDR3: CASSQDGVTALDEQYF.

This CDR3 is CASSDSGGGSPLHF. The chain joins TRBV6-4 to TRBJ1-6; with no DNA, the TCRdb D assignment of TRBD1 cannot be verified. The germline gives CDR1 MRHNA, CDR2 SNTAGT. There are 14 residues in the CDR3.

The CDR3 loop is CASSYPTGGNEQFF. The chain combines TRBV6-2 or TRBV6-3 with TRBJ2-1; TCRdb's D call, TRBD1, is unchecked because there is no DNA. Germline V gene data show CDR1 as MNHEY and CDR2 as SVGEGT. This CDR3 region has 14 residues.

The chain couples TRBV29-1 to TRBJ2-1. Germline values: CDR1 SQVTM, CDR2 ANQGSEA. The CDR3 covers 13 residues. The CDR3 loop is CSVDGSSYNEQFF.

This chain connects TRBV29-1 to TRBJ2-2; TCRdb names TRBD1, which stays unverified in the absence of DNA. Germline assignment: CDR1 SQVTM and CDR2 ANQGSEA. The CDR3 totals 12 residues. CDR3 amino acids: CSVQGRTGELFF.

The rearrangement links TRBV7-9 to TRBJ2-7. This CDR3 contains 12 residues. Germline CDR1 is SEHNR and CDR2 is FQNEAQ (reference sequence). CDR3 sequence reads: CASSLPDYEQYF.

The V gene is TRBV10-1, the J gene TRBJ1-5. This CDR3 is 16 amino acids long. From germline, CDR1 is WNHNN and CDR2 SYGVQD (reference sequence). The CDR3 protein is CASRPREGWGNQPHHF.

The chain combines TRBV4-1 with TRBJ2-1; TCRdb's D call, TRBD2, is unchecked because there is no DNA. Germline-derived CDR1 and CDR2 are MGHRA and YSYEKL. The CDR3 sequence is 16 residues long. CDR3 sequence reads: CASSQVASGIYNEQFF.

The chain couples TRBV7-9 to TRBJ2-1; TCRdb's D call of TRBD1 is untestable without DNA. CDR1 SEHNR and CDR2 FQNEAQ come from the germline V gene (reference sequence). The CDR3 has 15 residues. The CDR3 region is CASSLGTGVGNEQFF.

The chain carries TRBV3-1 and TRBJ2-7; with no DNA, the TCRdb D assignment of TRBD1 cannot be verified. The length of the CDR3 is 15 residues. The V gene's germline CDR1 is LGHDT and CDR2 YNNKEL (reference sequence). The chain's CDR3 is CASSPLLAGGYEQYF.

CDR3 in amino acids: CSGLDGYEQYF. The chain joins TRBV29-1 to TRBJ2-7. Germline V gene sequence: CDR1 SQVTM, CDR2 ANQGSEA. The CDR3 sequence is 11 residues long.

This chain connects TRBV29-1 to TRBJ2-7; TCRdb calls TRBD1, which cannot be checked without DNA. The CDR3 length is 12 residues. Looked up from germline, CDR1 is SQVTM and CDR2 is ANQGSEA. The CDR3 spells CSVQGPSYEQYF.

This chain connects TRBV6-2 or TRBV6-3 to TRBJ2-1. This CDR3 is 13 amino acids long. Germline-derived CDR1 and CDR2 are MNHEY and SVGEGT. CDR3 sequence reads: CASSYSGDNEQFF.

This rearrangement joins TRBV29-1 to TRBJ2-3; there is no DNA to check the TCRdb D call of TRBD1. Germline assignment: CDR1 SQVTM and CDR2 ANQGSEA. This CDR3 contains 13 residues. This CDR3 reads CSVATGGLDTQYF.

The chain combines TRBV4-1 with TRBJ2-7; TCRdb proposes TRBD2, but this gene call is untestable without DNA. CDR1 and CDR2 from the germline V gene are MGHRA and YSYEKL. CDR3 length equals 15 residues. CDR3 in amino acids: CASSQGSGKPYEQYF.

The CDR3: CASRPGTSGFTDTQYF. This sequence joins TRBV28 and TRBJ2-3; without DNA, the TCRdb call of TRBD2 cannot be checked. Germline-derived CDR1 and CDR2 are MDHEN and SYDVKM. The CDR3 loop spans 16 amino acids.

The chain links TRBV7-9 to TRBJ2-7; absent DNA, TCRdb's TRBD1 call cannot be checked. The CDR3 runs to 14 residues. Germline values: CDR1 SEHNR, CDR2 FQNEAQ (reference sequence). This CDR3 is CASSSRGFSYEQYF.